This TCR beta chain stems from a study of cytotoxic CD8 clonotypes in ibrutinib-treated CLL. Turning to the study itself: Following a median about eleven months of treatment, with a range of 6 to 36, response samples were taken.

The study's findings and limits: Public clonotypes occurred uncommonly; on treatment, they contracted or remained stable.

There are a few counts of this clone. Its target is unknown. A 1 in 200,000 to 1 in 1 million T cell depth was the sequencing target. Produced via immunoSEQ multiplex PCR; TCRdb's table is partial and in-frame only. The table shows about 130,000 clones, with approximately 81% occurring only once. The source of roughly 2.1 micrograms of genomic DNA for TCR beta libraries was cryopreserved PBMCs. The input for sequencing was PBMCs, taken after 12 months of ibrutinib treatment. The TCR sequence derives from a human donor with chronic lymphocytic leukemia.

The DNA for the CDR3 is TGTGCCAGCAGGACGGGACAGGGCCTCAGGAACACTGAAGCTTTCTTT. Translating it yields CASRTGQGLRNTEAFF. The chain combines TRBV7-8 with TRBJ1-1; 9 bases fit TRBD1. The CDR3 has 16 residues. V shed 6 bases and J 1 base; nucleotides not matched to a gene: 9. The germline V gene encodes CDR1 SGHVS and CDR2 FQNEAQ.